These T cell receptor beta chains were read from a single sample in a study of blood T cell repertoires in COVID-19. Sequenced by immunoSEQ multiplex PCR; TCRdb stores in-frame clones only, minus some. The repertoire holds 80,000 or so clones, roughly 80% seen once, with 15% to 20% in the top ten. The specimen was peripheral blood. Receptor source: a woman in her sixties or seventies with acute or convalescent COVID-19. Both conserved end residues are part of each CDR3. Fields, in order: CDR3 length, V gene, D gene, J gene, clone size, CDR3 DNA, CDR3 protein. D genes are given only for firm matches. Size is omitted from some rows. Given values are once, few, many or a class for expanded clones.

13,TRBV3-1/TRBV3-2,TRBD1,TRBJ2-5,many,TGTGCCAGCAGCCCAGGGGGCGGAGAGACCCAGTACTTC,CASSPGGGETQYF
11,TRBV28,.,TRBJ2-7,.,TGTGCCAGCAGTTTCGCCTACGAGCAGTACTTC,CASSFAYEQYF
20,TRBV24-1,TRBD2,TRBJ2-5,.,TGTGCCACCAGTGATTTATCACTAGCGGGGGGCCCGGATGATAAAGAGACCCAGTACTTC,CATSDLSLAGGPDDKETQYF
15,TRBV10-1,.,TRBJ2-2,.,TGCGCCAGCAGTGAGGACAGGGGAGGGTCCGGGGAGCTGTTTTTT,CASSEDRGGSGELFF
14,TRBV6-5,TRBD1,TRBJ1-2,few,TGTGCCAGCAGAACGGACAGGGGGAACTATGGCTACACCTTC,CASRTDRGNYGYTF
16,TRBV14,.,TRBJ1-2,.,TGTGCCAGCAGTCCCGACGGGGGAAGGCGTAACTATGGCTACACCTTC,CASSPDGGRRNYGYTF
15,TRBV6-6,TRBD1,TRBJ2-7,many,TGTGCCAGCAGTTACTCCGGGACAGGGGGCTACGAGCAGTACTTC,CASSYSGTGGYEQYF
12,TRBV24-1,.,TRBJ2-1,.,TGTGCCACCAGTGATCCAGGGTCGGAGCAGTTCTTC,CATSDPGSEQFF
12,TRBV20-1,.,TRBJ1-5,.,TGCAGTGCTAGTAAGGGGGACCAGCCCCAGCATTTT,CSASKGDQPQHF
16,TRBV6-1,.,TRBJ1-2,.,TGTGCCAGCCGTGATAGGGTAGGGGGAGCTAACTATGGCTACACCTTC,CASRDRVGGANYGYTF
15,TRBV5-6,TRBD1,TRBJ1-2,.,TGTGCCAGCAGCTTGGCTGGGACAGGGAACTATGGCTACACCTTC,CASSLAGTGNYGYTF
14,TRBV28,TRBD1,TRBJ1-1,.,TGTGCCAGCAGCCGACAGGGGGCGGGTACTGAAGCTTTCTTT,CASSRQGAGTEAFF
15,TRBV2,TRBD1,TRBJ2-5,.,TGTGCCAGCAGTGAAGACAGGGGGTACCAAGAGACCCAGTACTTC,CASSEDRGYQETQYF
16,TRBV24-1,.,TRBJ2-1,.,TGTGCCACCAGTGATACCGGGGTCTCGACCTACAATGAGCAGTTCTTC,CATSDTGVSTYNEQFF